The 7 T cell receptor beta chains given below trace back to one sample, sequenced in a study of T-cell reconstitution after alpha-beta-depleted transplantation in children. Unique molecular identifiers were incorporated into the prepared TCRbeta library. A single record per CDR3 protein comes from TCRdb applying MiXCR to the PCR reads. The table includes approximately 350,000 distinct CDR3 sequences, about an eighth detected once. The sample here was PBMCs, taken from the stem cell graft. The origin of the receptors is a human donor who donated a stem cell graft to a child with Fanconi anemia.

In its sample, this clonotype was seen a few times. The V gene is TRBV5-1, the J gene TRBJ1-1, with D hard to call. The CDR3 covers 13 residues. Trimming removed 2 bases at V and 6 bases at J, with 11 bases between. Germline lookup yields CDR1 SGHRS and CDR2 YFSETQ. CDR3 coding DNA: TGCGCCAGCAGCTTAAGAGGAGCGGCTGAAGCTTTCTTT. Its protein product is CASSLRGAAEAFF.

This clonotype came up a few times. The chain is built from TRBV5-1 and TRBJ2-4, with D perhaps being TRBD1 or TRBD2 (6 bases each). The CDR3 contains 16 residues. Trimming took 4 bases from V and 1 from J, leaving 15 bases between them. From germline, CDR1 is SGHRS and CDR2 YFSETQ. Here the CDR3 DNA reads TGCGCCAGCAGCCCCCTTAAAGGGGGGGCCAAAAACATTCAGTACTTC. The encoded protein is CASSPLKGGAKNIQYF.

This chain joins TRBV7-9 and TRBJ2-1; 8 bases line up with TRBD1. V lost 4 bases and J lost 7; bases outside the gene matches: 6. CDR3 size: 14 residues. Germline CDR1 SEHNR, CDR2 FQNEAQ (reference sequence). CDR3 sequence: CASSWTGPGNEQFF. In DNA form, the CDR3 reads TGTGCCAGCAGCTGGACAGGGCCGGGGAATGAGCAGTTCTTC.

The chain is built from TRBV7-7 and TRBJ2-2; D not resolved. This CDR3 spans 15 amino acids. Trimming pared 5 bases from V and 2 bases from J, leaving 12 bases between. Germline V gene sequence: CDR1 SSHAT, CDR2 FNYEAQ (reference sequence). The CDR3 is CASSARPDNTGELFF. CDR3 in DNA: TGTGCCAGCAGCGCCCGTCCGGATAACACCGGGGAGCTGTTTTTT.

The chain couples TRBV28 to TRBJ2-1; D might be TRBD1 (6 bases). Trimming shortened V by 5 bases and J by 7 bases, and 18 bases separated the two germline ends. There are 15 residues in the CDR3. Germline CDR1 reads MDHEN; CDR2 reads SYDVKM. DNA for the CDR3: TGTGCCAGCAGTCTTTACAGGGAAACTGGGAATGAGCAGTTCTTC. Translated, it gives CASSLYRETGNEQFF.

This clonotype was counted once. This chain connects TRBV5-1 to TRBJ2-5, with unresolved D. Germline loops: CDR1 SGHRS, CDR2 YFSETQ. This CDR3 contains 12 residues. V was shortened by 3 bases and J by 7 bases, with 10 bases between the two germline ends. The DNA of the CDR3 is TGCGCCAGCAGCTCGACGAGTGGGACCCAGTACTTC. Encoded protein: CASSSTSGTQYF.

This clonotype was counted ten times or more. V usage is TRBV7-2 and J usage is TRBJ2-6; the D gene could be TRBD1 or TRBD2 (5 bases each). Trimming removed 4 bases from V and 0 bases from J, with 13 bases in between. This CDR3 is 17 amino acids long. The germline gives CDR1 SGHTA, CDR2 FQGNSA. CDR3 DNA sequence: TGTGCCAGCAGCTCGGGACGGACCTTCTCTGGGGCCAACGTCCTGACTTTC. Translation: CASSSGRTFSGANVLTF.